The 20 T cell receptor beta chains below were found in one sample sequenced in a study of blood T cell repertoires in COVID-19. Method: immunoSEQ multiplex PCR; TCRdb's copy keeps in-frame clones and lacks some. The table lists under 400,000 clones, about 91% of them singletons. The sequencing input was peripheral blood. All receptors come from a woman aged 25-40 years with COVID-19, enrolled during active disease.

This chain links TRBV18 with TRBJ2-5, with D maybe TRBD2 (5 bases). Trimming left V 4 bases short and J 2 bases short, with 8 bases between. There are 13 residues in the CDR3. Germline V gene data show CDR1 as KGHSH and CDR2 as LQKENI. The CDR3 coding sequence is TGTGCCAGCTCACTTGGACTGCAAGAGACCCAGTACTTC. Its protein is CASSLGLQETQYF.

CDR3 DNA sequence: TGTGCCAGCAGCGTACTGGCGGAAGAGACCCAGTACTTC. Its protein product is CASSVLAEETQYF. The genes are TRBV9 and TRBJ2-5; D is unclear. V was trimmed by 1 base and J by 3 bases, leaving 7 bases between them. The germline gives CDR1 SGDLS, CDR2 YYNGEE. This CDR3 contains 13 residues.

This chain connects TRBV7-6 to TRBJ2-4; possible D gene TRBD1, 5 bases. Trimming stripped 5 bases from V and 4 bases from J, with 15 bases between. Germline values: CDR1 SGHVS, CDR2 FNYEAQ. This CDR3 comprises 15 residues. In DNA, the CDR3 is TGTGCCAGCAGCCCAGGGTGGGGTGCTAAAAACATTCAGTACTTC. This gives the protein CASSPGWGAKNIQYF.

The V and J genes are TRBV18 and TRBJ2-3; unclear D gene. Between the trimmed V and J ends, which lost 4 bases and 5 bases, there was a span of 13 bases. CDR1 and CDR2 from the germline V gene are KGHSH and LQKENI. The CDR3 consists of 14 residues. The CDR3 bases are TGTGCCAGCTCACTAGTTGCACGCGGAGATACGCAGTATTTT. This codes for CASSLVARGDTQYF.

This chain connects TRBV30 to TRBJ1-2, with D tentatively TRBD1 (5 bases). V shed 1 base and J shed 8 bases, with 29 bases lying between them. This CDR3 region has 18 residues. Germline V gives CDR1 GTSNPN, CDR2 SVGIG (reference sequence). The CDR3: CAWSAPTAGRWGGEGYTF. The CDR3 nucleotides are TGTGCCTGGAGTGCACCAACGGCAGGGCGTTGGGGGGGTGAGGGCTACACCTTC.

The DNA for the CDR3 is TGTGCCAGCAGTTGGACAGGGTCCTATCAGCCCCAGCATTTT. Translating gives CASSWTGSYQPQHF. This chain uses TRBV28 with TRBJ1-5; 8 positions agree with TRBD1. This CDR3 has 14 amino acids. Germline CDR1 MDHEN, CDR2 SYDVKM. V lost 4 bases to trimming and J lost 5 bases; unmatched junction nucleotides: 4.

The V and J genes are TRBV3-1 (or the pseudogene TRBV3-2) and TRBJ1-2; D is perhaps TRBD1 (5 bases). The CDR3 consists of 14 residues. Trimming took off 3 bases at V and 2 bases at J, with 10 bases between the two ends. Germline CDR1 is LGHDT and CDR2 is YNNKEL (reference sequence). CDR3 DNA: TGTGCCAGCAGCCAGGGTCCAGGGAACTATGGCTACACCTTC. This translates into CASSQGPGNYGYTF.

This clone appeared a single time. The chain employs TRBV19 and TRBJ1-2; maybe TRBD1 (6 bases). Trimming removed 1 base from V and 10 bases from J, with 10 bases in between. Germline CDR1 reads LNHDA; CDR2 reads SQIVND (reference sequence). This CDR3 comprises 12 residues. This CDR3 is CASSIVRGHYTF. CDR3 sequence (DNA): TGTGCCAGTAGTATAGTCAGGGGCCACTACACCTTC.

The rearrangement joins TRBV7-2 to TRBJ2-2; TRBD2 aligns across 13 bases. This CDR3 comprises 18 residues. The V gene end was trimmed by 1 base and the J gene end by 2 bases; junction bases not matched to a gene: 4. Per germline, CDR1 SGHTA and CDR2 FQGNSA. The CDR3 reads CASSLVGLAGVNTGELFF. CDR3 DNA sequence: TGTGCCAGCAGCTTAGTAGGACTAGCGGGGGTTAACACCGGGGAGCTGTTTTTT.

J is TRBJ1-5 and V is TRBV19, with TRBD1 identical over 10 bases. The V gene's germline CDR1 is LNHDA and CDR2 SQIVND (reference sequence). This CDR3 is built from 16 residues. V lost 3 bases to trimming and J lost 3 bases; unmatched junction nucleotides: 5. Written as DNA, the CDR3 is TGTGCCAGTAGTATGGGGGACAGGGGAGTCAATCAGCCCCAGCATTTT. Translating gives CASSMGDRGVNQPQHF.

This chain uses TRBV6-5 with TRBJ2-7, with unresolved D. Germline CDR1 is MNHEY and CDR2 is SVGAGI. The CDR3 runs 13 residues. With 0 bases removed from V and 3 bases from J, the gap between germline ends came to 6 bases. The CDR3 coding sequence is TGTGCCAGCAGTTACTCACCACACTACGAGCAGTACTTC. Amino acid sequence: CASSYSPHYEQYF.

This clone was observed a handful of times. The rearrangement uses TRBV30 and TRBJ1-2; 8 positions match TRBD1. Germline-derived CDR1 and CDR2 are GTSNPN and SVGIG (reference sequence). With V trimmed by 5 bases and J by 3 bases, 11 bases remained unmatched. The CDR3 is 15 amino acids. CDR3 sequence (DNA): TGTGCCTGGGGCGGGCAGGGGGCTGTGGACTATGGCTACACCTTC. This encodes CAWGGQGAVDYGYTF.

The chain combines TRBV11-2 with TRBJ1-6, with 7 nucleotides matching TRBD1. The ends lost 3 bases at V and 6 bases at J; junction bases unmatched: 5. The CDR3 consists of 15 residues. Germline V gene lookup returns CDR1 SGHAT and CDR2 FQNNGV. The CDR3 spells CASSFQTGTNSPLHF. Here the CDR3 DNA reads TGTGCCAGCAGCTTTCAGACAGGGACTAATTCACCCCTCCACTTT.

The V gene is TRBV9, the J gene TRBJ2-3; 11 bases are a match to TRBD2. J was trimmed by 2 bases and V by 4 bases; bases with no gene match: 3. Germline V lookup: CDR1 SGDLS, CDR2 YYNGEE. CDR3 length: 15 amino acids. The DNA of the CDR3 is TGTGCCAGCAGCCCGACTAGCGGGGACACAGATACGCAGTATTTT. Its translation is CASSPTSGDTDTQYF.

This chain connects TRBV7-9 to TRBJ1-1; D gene unclear. The CDR3 is made up of 12 amino acids. The ends were cut back, 4 bases at V and 8 bases at J, with 11 bases in the middle. Germline V lookup: CDR1 SEHNR, CDR2 FQNEAQ (reference sequence). The CDR3 sequence: CASSSRVPEAFF. For the CDR3, the DNA is TGTGCCAGCAGCTCCCGGGTCCCCGAAGCTTTCTTT. The full variable domain, with the rest looked up from reference TRBV7-9 and TRBJ1-1, is DTGVSQNPRHKITKRGQNVTFRCDPISEHNRLYWYRQTLGQGPEFLTYFQNEAQLEKSRLLSDRFSAERPKGSFSTLEIQRTEQGDSAMYLCASSSRVPEAFFGQGTRLTVV.

This sequence joins TRBV9 and TRBJ2-3; no reliable D call. V was trimmed by 6 bases and J by 2 bases, leaving 10 bases between them. Germline V CDR1 and CDR2: SGDLS, YYNGEE. This CDR3 is 13 amino acids long. The CDR3 is CASTREDTDTQYF. In nucleotides, the CDR3 is TGTGCCAGCACCCGAGAGGACACAGATACGCAGTATTTT. Supplemented by reference TRBV9 and TRBJ2-3, the full variable domain reads DSGVTQTPKHLITATGQRVTLRCSPRSGDLSVYWYQQSLDQGLQFLIQYYNGEERAKGNILERFSAQQFPDLHSELNLSSLELGDSALYFCASTREDTDTQYFGPGTRLTVL.

The chain combines TRBV7-2 with TRBJ1-2, with 7 bases fitting TRBD1. V was pared by 1 base and J by 3 bases, with 5 bases of the junction left unmatched. Looked up from germline, CDR1 is SGHTA and CDR2 is FQGNSA. The length of the CDR3 is 15 residues. The CDR3 DNA reads as TGTGCCAGCAGCTTAGATGGCAGGGGGTACTATGGCTACACCTTC. Residues: CASSLDGRGYYGYTF.

This clone was observed a single time. The CDR3 protein is CASSGQGLGEQFF. The CDR3 bases are TGTGCCAGCAGTGGACAGGGACTAGGGGAGCAGTTCTTC. J is TRBJ2-1 and V is TRBV2; weak D call: TRBD2 (8 bases). The V and J ends lost 4 bases and 10 bases respectively, with 14 bases between them. The germline V gene has CDR1 SNHLY and CDR2 FYNNEI. CDR3 length: 13 amino acids.

CDR3 DNA: TGCGCCAGCAGCCCCAGGGGGCTTGGTGTTGGAAACACCATATATTTT. As protein: CASSPRGLGVGNTIYF. The chain is built from TRBV5-1 and TRBJ1-3; 8 positions match TRBD1. CDR1 is SGHRS, CDR2 YFSETQ, per germline. V was clipped by 4 bases and J by 3 bases; unmatched bases: 9. The CDR3 has 16 residues.

This clone showed up just a few times. The CDR3 region is CASSSSGQGGGGYTF. CDR3 DNA sequence: TGTGCCAGCAGCTCCTCGGGACAGGGCGGGGGAGGCTACACCTTC. The chain couples TRBV11-3 to TRBJ1-2, with 9 bases that match TRBD1. Germline lookup yields CDR1 SGHNT and CDR2 YENEEA. V gave up 4 bases and J gave up 8 bases; unmatched junction bases: 11. The CDR3 sequence is 15 residues long.